This TCR beta chain was captured by sequencing in a study of T cell repertoires in cytomegalovirus infection. A single record per CDR3 protein comes from TCRdb applying MiXCR to the reads. The table records under 500,000 distinct CDR3 sequences, approximately 46% of them present only once. The trim removed 6 bases at V and 0 bases at J, leaving 10 bases unmatched. This CDR3 is built from 19 residues. Per germline, CDR1 MNHNY and CDR2 SVGAGI (reference sequence). This clonotype has just a few counts. Its antigen is unidentified. The sample was cultured PBMCs, taken from culture after CMV antigen stimulation. The V gene is TRBV6-6, the J gene TRBJ2-4; 14 bases line up with TRBD2. This receptor was obtained from a human donor in good health (CMV status not recorded). Some clones in this sample may be carry-over from other donors' samples. The CDR3 DNA sequence: TGTGCCAGCAGCGCCGGACTAGCGGGGGGCCGAGAAGCCAAAAACATTCAGTACTTC. It encodes CASSAGLAGGREAKNIQYF.